This T cell receptor (beta chain) was found in a study of chronic HIV infection and antiretroviral therapy (dated by TCRdb to between 2014 and 2017). Relative to germline, V is 5 bases shorter and J is 4 bases shorter, with 14 bases between their ends. The CDR3 covers 14 residues, taking in both the cysteine and the phenylalanine. Just the 42-base CDR3 DNA is kept, in frame starting at base 1. Reading the germline V gene gives CDR1 MGHRA and CDR2 YSYEKL. To prepare the library, 5' RACE was applied. Sequencer: Illumina MiSeq. TCRdb trimmed public reads at Q25 via fastp, called clones via MiXCR and kept in-frame beta chains. Every entry covers one CDR3 protein and lists the most common genes and DNA from its rows. The sample includes 40,000 to 60,000 distinct CDR3 sequences, with about 20% observed a single time. Roughly 3% of the sample is taken by the ten largest. There are a few counts of this clonotype. Its antigen remains unidentified. No clone much larger than this one lies a single base away; base qualities are absent.

The sequenced sample was peripheral blood. The receptor chain draws on TRBV4-1 and TRBJ1-1; TRBD1 is perhaps the D gene, given 6 matching bases. The receptor comes from an adult who had HIV and had not received antiretroviral therapy, or was an uninfected healthy control (not recorded which). The DNA is TGCGCCAGCAGCTCACAGGGTCAGGGCACTGAAGCTTTCTTT. This codes for CASSSQGQGTEAFF.